The sequence of this TCR beta chain was determined in a study of T cell clonality in common variable immunodeficiency. Findings and limits, study-wide: Shared TCRbeta clones were fewer between CVID subjects than controls. Links between repertoire features and CVID complications were heterogeneity-limited. The cause of increased CVID clonality remains unclear without subpopulation sequencing. Compared with healthy controls, CVID subjects showed increased TCRbeta clonality, mostly in about a third.

The method was immunoSEQ multiplex PCR; TCRdb's version includes in-frame clones alone and lacks a portion of them. Captured here are under 50,000 clones, none seen once; the top ten comprise less than 6.5%. In germline, CDR1 is SGHRS, CDR2 YFSETQ. CDR3 size: 16 residues. Trimming took off 2 bases at V and 6 bases at J, with 17 bases between the two ends. This clone was counted many times. Its antigen remains unidentified. The CDR3 extends 3 residues past the end of the read, so its final part is completed from the germline J gene. V and J are TRBV5-1 and TRBJ2-2, with D perhaps TRBD2 (7 bases). The specimen was peripheral blood mononuclear cells. The source is a person between 18 and 75 years old in good health. CDR3 sequence: CASSFRAGALSGELFF. Partial CDR3 DNA: TGCGCCAGCAGCTTTCGGGCGGGGGCATTATCCGGGGAG.